This TCR beta chain was sequenced during a study of control samples from healthy donors and cancer patients. This table comes from immunoSEQ multiplex PCR, and its TCRdb copy is limited to in-frame clones, with some not included. The sample yields roughly 80,000 clones, around 92% seen once. The CDR3 is made up of 19 amino acids. The V segment lost 0 bases and the J segment 5 bases; nucleotides outside the gene matches: 14. Looked up from germline, CDR1 is SNHLY and CDR2 is FYNNEI. This sequence joins TRBV2 and TRBJ1-2; TRBD1 aligns across 11 bases. This sequence originates from a man between 50 and 59 years old in good health. The sample comprised blood. CDR3 sequence: CASSEAIEIGTGGRYGYTF. The CDR3 DNA sequence: TGTGCCAGCAGTGAAGCAATAGAGATAGGGACAGGGGGTCGGTATGGCTACACCTTC.